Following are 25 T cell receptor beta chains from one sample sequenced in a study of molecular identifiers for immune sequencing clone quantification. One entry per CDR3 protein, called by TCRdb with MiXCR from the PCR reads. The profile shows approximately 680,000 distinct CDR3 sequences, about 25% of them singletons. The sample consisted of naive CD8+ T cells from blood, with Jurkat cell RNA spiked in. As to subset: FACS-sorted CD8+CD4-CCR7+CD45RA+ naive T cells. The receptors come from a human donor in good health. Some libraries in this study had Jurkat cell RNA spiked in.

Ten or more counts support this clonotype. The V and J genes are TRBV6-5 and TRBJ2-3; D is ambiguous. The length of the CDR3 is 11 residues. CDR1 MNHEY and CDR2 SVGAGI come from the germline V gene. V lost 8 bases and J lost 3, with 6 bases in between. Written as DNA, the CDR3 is TGTGCCAGCGGTACAACAGATACGCAGTATTTT. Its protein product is CASGTTDTQYF.

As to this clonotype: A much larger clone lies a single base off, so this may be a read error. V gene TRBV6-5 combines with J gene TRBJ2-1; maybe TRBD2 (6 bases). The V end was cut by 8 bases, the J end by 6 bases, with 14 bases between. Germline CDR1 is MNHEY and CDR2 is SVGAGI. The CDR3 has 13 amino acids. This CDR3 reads CASFSGAANEQFF. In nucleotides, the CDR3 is TGTGCCAGCTTCTCGGGAGCTGCCAATGAGCAGTTCTTC.

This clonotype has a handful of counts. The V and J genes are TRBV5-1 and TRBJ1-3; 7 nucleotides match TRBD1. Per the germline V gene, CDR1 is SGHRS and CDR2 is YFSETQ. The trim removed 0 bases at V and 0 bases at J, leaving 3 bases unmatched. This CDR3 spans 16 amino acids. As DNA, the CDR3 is TGCGCCAGCAGCTTGGCCGCAGGGGGCTCTGGAAACACCATATATTTT. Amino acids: CASSLAAGGSGNTIYF.

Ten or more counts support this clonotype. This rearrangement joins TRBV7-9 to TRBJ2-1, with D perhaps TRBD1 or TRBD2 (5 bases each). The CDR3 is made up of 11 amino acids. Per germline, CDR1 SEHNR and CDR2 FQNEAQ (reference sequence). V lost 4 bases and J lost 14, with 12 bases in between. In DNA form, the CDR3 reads TGTGCCAGCAGCTCCGGGACCCGGGAGTTCTTC. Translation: CASSSGTREFF.

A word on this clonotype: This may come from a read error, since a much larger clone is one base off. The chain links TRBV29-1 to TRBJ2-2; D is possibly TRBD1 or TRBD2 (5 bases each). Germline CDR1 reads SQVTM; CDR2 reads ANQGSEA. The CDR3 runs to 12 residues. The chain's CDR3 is CSVTPGTGELVF. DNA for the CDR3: TGCAGCGTTACGCCGGGGACCGGGGAGCTGGTTTTT.

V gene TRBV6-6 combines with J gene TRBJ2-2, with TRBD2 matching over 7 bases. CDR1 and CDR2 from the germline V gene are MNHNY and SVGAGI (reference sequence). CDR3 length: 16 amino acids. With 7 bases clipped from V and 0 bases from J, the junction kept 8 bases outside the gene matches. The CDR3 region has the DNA TGTGCCAGCACCCAGCATCTAGCGGCGAACACCGGGGAGCTGTTTTTT. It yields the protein CASTQHLAANTGELFF.

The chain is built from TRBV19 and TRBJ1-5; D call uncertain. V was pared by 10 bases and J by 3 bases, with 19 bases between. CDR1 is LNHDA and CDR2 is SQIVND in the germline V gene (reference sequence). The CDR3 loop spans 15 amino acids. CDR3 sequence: CATQQSRSTNQPQHF. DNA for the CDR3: TGTGCCACCCAACAATCCCGGAGTACCAATCAGCCCCAGCATTTT.

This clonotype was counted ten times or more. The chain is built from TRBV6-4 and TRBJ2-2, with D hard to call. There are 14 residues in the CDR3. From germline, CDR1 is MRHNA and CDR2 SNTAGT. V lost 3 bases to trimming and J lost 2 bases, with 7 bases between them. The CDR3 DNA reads TGTGCCAGCAGTGAAGGGATTAACACCGGGGAGCTGTTTTTT. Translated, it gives CASSEGINTGELFF.

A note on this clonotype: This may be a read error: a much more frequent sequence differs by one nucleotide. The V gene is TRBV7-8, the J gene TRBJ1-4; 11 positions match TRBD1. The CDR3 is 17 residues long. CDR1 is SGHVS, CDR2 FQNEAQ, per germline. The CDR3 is CAGSSYPSDRGHEKLFF. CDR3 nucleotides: TGTGCCGGCAGCTCCTACCCCTCGGACAGGGGGCATGAAAAACTGTTTTTT.

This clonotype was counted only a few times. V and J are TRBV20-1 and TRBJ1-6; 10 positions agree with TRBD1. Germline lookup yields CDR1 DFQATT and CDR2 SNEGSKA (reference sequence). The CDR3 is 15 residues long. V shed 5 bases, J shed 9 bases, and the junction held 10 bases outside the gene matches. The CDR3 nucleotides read TGCAGTGCTGTCCGGGACAGGGGTTCTGGTTCACCCCTCCACTTT. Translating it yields CSAVRDRGSGSPLHF.

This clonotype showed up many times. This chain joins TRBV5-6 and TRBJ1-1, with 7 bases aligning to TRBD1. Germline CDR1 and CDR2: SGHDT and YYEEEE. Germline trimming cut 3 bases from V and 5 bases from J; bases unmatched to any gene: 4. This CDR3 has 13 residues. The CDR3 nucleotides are TGTGCCAGCAGCTCAACAGGGGTAACTGAAGCTTTCTTT. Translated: CASSSTGVTEAFF.

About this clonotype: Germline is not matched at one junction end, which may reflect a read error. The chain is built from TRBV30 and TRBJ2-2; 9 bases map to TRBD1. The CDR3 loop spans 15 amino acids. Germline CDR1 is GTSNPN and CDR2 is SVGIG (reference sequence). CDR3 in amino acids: CAWGVLGQGTGELFF. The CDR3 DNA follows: TGTGCCTGGGGTGTACTGGGACAGGGCACCGGGGAGCTGTTTTTT.

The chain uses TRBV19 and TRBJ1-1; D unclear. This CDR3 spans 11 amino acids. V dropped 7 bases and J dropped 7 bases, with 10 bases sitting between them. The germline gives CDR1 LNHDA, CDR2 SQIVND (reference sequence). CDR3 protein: CASKDGFEAFF. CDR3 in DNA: TGTGCCAGTAAGGACGGTTTTGAAGCTTTCTTT.

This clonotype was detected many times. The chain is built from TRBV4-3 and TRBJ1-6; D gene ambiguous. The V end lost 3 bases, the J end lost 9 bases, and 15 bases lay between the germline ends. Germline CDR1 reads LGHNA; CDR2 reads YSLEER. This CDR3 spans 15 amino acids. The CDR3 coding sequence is TGCGCCAGCAGCCATAAGCGGCACAAGGGTTCACCCCTCCACTTT. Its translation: CASSHKRHKGSPLHF.

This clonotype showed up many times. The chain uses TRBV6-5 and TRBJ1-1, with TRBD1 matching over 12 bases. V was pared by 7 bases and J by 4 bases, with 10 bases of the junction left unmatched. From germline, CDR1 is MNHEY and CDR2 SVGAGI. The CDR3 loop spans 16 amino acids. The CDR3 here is CASTVSGTGGFTEAFF. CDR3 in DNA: TGTGCCAGCACCGTTTCCGGGACAGGGGGCTTCACTGAAGCTTTCTTT.

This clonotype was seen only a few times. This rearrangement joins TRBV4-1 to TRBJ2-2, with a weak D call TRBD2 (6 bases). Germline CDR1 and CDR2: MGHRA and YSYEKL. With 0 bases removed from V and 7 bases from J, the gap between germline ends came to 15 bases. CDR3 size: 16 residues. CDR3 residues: CASSQESWSRGGELFF. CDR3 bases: TGCGCCAGCAGCCAAGAATCCTGGTCGCGGGGCGGGGAGCTGTTTTTT.

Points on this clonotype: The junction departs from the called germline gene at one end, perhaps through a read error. The DNA for the CDR3 is TGTGCCAGCAGGATACAGGGGTTGAACTATGGCTACGCCTTC. Protein sequence: CASRIQGLNYGYAF. The chain has TRBV28 and TRBJ1-2, with 7 bases aligning to TRBD1. Germline values: CDR1 MDHEN, CDR2 SYDVKM. This CDR3 comprises 14 residues.

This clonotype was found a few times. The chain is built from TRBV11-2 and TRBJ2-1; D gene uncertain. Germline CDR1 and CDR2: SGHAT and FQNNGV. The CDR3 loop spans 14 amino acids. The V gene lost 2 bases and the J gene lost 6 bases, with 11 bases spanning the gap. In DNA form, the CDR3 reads TGTGCCAGCAGCTTATCGGCCCCCAGCAATGAGCAGTTCTTC. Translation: CASSLSAPSNEQFF. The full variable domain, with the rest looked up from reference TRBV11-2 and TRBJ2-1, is EAGVAQSPRYKIIEKRQSVAFWCNPISGHATLYWYQQILGQGPKLLIQFQNNGVVDDSQLPKDRFSAERLKGVDSTLKIQPAKLEDSAVYLCASSLSAPSNEQFFGPGTRLTVL.

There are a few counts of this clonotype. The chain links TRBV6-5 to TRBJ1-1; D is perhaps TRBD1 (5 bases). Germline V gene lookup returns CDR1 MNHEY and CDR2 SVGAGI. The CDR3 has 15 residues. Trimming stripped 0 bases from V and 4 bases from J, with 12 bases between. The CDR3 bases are TGTGCCAGCAGTTACTCGATCCAGGGACGCACTGAAGCTTTCTTT. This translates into CASSYSIQGRTEAFF.

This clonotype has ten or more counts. The DNA of the CDR3 is TGTGCCAGCAGATTACAGGATAACTATGGCTACACCTTC. Translated, it gives CASRLQDNYGYTF. The rearrangement uses TRBV6-5 and TRBJ1-2, with D perhaps TRBD1 (5 bases). Germline CDR1 and CDR2: MNHEY and SVGAGI. Trimming stripped 6 bases from V and 1 base from J, with 9 bases between. CDR3 length equals 13 residues.

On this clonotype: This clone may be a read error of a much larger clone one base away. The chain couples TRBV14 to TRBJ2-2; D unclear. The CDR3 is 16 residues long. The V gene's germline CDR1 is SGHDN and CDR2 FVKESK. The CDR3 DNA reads TGTGCCGGCAGCCAAGATTATAGAGCGAACACCGGGGAGCTGTTTTTT. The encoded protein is CAGSQDYRANTGELFF.

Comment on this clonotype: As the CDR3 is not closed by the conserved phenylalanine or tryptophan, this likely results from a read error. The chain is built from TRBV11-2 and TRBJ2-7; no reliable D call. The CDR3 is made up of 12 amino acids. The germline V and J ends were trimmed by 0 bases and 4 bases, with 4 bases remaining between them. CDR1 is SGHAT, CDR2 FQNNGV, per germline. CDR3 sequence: CASSLDGYEQYI. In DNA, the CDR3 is TGTGCCAGCAGCTTAGATGGTTACGAGCAGTACATC.

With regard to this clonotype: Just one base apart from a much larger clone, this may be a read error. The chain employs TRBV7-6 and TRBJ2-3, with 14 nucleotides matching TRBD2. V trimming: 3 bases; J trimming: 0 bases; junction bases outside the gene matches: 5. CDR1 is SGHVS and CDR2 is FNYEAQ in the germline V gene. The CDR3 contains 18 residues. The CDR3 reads CASSFPTSGGASTDTQYF. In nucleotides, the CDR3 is TGTGCCAGCAGCTTCCCGACTAGCGGGGGGGCCAGCACAGATACGCAGTATTTT.

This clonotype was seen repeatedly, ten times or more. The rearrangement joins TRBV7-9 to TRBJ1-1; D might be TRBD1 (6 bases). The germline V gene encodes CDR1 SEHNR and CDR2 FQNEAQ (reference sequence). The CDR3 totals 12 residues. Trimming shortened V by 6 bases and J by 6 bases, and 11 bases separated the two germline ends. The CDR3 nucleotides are TGTGCCAGCAGGATAAACAGGGCTGAAGCTTTCTTT. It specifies CASRINRAEAFF.

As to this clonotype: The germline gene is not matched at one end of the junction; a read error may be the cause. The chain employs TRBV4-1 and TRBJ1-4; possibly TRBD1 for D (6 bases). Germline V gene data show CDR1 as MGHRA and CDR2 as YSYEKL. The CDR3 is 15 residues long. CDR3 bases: TGCGCCAGCAGCCAAGAGTCGGCCAGGGGTGAAAAACTGTCTTTT. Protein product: CASSQESARGEKLSF.